The clone carrying this TCR beta chain was counted only a few times. What it binds is unknown. The sample comes from a study of T-cell reconstitution after alpha-beta-depleted transplantation in children. Points from the study as a whole: About two months after transplant, alpha-beta T cells reportedly came from several hundred expanded graft clones.

Germline CDR1 and CDR2: SGHKS and YYEKEE (reference sequence). Germline trimming cut 2 bases from V and 7 bases from J; bases unmatched to any gene: 6. The CDR3 loop spans 15 amino acids. Preparing the TCRbeta library involved the use of unique molecular identifiers. TCRdb reprocessed the PCR reads via MiXCR and lists one record per CDR3 protein. In the table there are roughly 420,000 distinct CDR3 sequences, under 20% of which are singletons. The chain combines TRBV5-5 with TRBJ2-1; 10 bases line up with TRBD2. The starting material was PBMCs, mostly from graft donor cells, obtained 360 days after TCRalphabeta/CD19-depleted stem cell transplant. This sequence originates from a boy younger than two who had a stem cell transplant for Wiskott-Aldrich syndrome, so the T cells may come from the graft donor. The CDR3 DNA reads as TGTGCCAGCAGCTTCACGGCTAGCGGGAGTAATGAGCAGTTCTTC. It is translated as CASSFTASGSNEQFF.